The rows below give T cell receptor beta chains drawn from one sample of a study of OX40 agonist ivuxolimab in advanced cancers. Assay: immunoSEQ multiplex PCR; the TCRdb copy retains only in-frame clones and omits some. There are 45,000 to 65,000 clones in the sample; around 86% occur only once, and under 2% lies in the top ten. Sequenced material: CD4+ or CD8+ T cells sorted from blood, taken in a trial of the OX40 agonist ivuxolimab. Receptors were obtained from an adult with an advanced solid tumor such as melanoma, head and neck, liver or kidney cancer. CDR3s include the opening cysteine and the closing phenylalanine or tryptophan. The D gene is left open where the match is weak. The listing skips clone size in some rows; elsewhere it reads once, few, many or a size class.

TRBD2	NA	TRBJ2-5	TRBV11-2	TGTGCCAGCAGCGCCCGCTGGACTAGCGACCAAGAGACCCAGTACTTC	CASSARWTSDQETQYF
NA	NA	TRBJ1-1	TRBV6-1	TGTGCCAGCAAAGTTAGGGGTAGCACTGAAGCTTTCTTT	CASKVRGSTEAFF
NA	once	TRBJ1-1	TRBV6-6	TGTGCCAGCAATCCAGTAGGGGCGGACACTGAAGCTTTCTTT	CASNPVGADTEAFF
NA	NA	TRBJ1-5	TRBV11-2	TGTGCCAGCAGCTTAGATGTGGTTTCTAATCAGCCCCAGCATTTT	CASSLDVVSNQPQHF
NA	NA	TRBJ1-6	TRBV7-8	TGTGCCAGCAGCCCTCGGGACGGAAGTAATTCACCCCTCCACTTT	CASSPRDGSNSPLHF
NA	NA	TRBJ1-2	TRBV2	TGTGCCAGCAGGGATGGACAAATCCTAAACTATGGCTACACCTTC	CASRDGQILNYGYTF
NA	NA	TRBJ2-1	TRBV5-1	TGCGCCAGCAGCTTGGATCTAATAGACAATGAGCAGTTCTTC	CASSLDLIDNEQFF
NA	NA	TRBJ1-5	TRBV21-1	TGTGCCAGCATCGCTCCCTTCAGGGGTCAGCCCCAGCATTTT	CASIAPFRGQPQHF
TRBD1	once	TRBJ2-2	TRBV13	TGTGCCAGCAGCGGGGACAGGTCCAACACCGGGGAGCTGTTTTTT	CASSGDRSNTGELFF
NA	once	TRBJ1-3	TRBV29-1	TGCAGCGTTACTAGCTCTGGAAACACCATATATTTT	CSVTSSGNTIYF
TRBD1	NA	TRBJ2-2	TRBV11-3	TGTGCCAGCAGCCTTCAGGGGGCCACCGGGGAGCTGTTTTTT	CASSLQGATGELFF
TRBD2	NA	TRBJ2-7	TRBV5-1	TGCGCCAGCAGCCCGGGACTAGCGGGAGCAATGGGTAACTTC	CASSPGLAGAMGNF
TRBD2	NA	TRBJ2-1	TRBV7-6	TGTGCCAGCAGCTTAGGCCCCGGACTAGCGGGGGGGAATGAGCAGTTCTTC	CASSLGPGLAGGNEQFF
NA	once	TRBJ1-2	TRBV30	TGTGCCTGGAGCCTCGCATCGGGCCGTGGCTACACCTTC	CAWSLASGRGYTF
NA	NA	TRBJ2-5	TRBV18	TGTGCCAGCTCACTACAAGAGACCCAGTACTTC	CASSLQETQYF
TRBD1	NA	TRBJ1-6	TRBV2	TGTGCCAGCAGTGACAGGGGGCGATCACCCCTCCACTTT	CASSDRGRSPLHF
TRBD2	NA	TRBJ2-1	TRBV7-8	TGTGCCAGCAGCCCGCGGACTAGCGGGAGGGCAGAATACAATGAGCAGTTCTTC	CASSPRTSGRAEYNEQFF
TRBD2	once	TRBJ2-7	TRBV4-1	TGCGCCAGCAGCCAATCTGGACTAGCGCCAGCTTTCCCCTACGAGCAGTACTTC	CASSQSGLAPAFPYEQYF
NA	once	TRBJ1-2	TRBV6-5	TGTGCCAGCAGTTCCATTCGGGGCAACTATGGCTACACCTTC	CASSSIRGNYGYTF
NA	NA	TRBJ2-7	TRBV9	TGTGCCAGCAGCGCCGACTACGAGCAGTACTTC	CASSADYEQYF
TRBD2	NA	TRBJ2-7	TRBV11-3	TGTGCCAGCTCTAGCGGGAGTTCCGAGCAGTACTTC	CASSSGSSEQYF
TRBD1	few	TRBJ1-5	TRBV19	TGTGCCAGTAGTATAGTCGTAGGGACAGGGGGCCAGCCCCAGCATTTT	CASSIVVGTGGQPQHF
NA	once	TRBJ2-7	TRBV28	TGTGCCAGCAGTGACCCTTTGCTAGCCAAACAGTACTTC	CASSDPLLAKQYF
NA	NA	TRBJ2-1	TRBV18	TGTGCCAGCTCACCTTCCACGGCTCGAGACAATGAGCAGTTCTTC	CASSPSTARDNEQFF